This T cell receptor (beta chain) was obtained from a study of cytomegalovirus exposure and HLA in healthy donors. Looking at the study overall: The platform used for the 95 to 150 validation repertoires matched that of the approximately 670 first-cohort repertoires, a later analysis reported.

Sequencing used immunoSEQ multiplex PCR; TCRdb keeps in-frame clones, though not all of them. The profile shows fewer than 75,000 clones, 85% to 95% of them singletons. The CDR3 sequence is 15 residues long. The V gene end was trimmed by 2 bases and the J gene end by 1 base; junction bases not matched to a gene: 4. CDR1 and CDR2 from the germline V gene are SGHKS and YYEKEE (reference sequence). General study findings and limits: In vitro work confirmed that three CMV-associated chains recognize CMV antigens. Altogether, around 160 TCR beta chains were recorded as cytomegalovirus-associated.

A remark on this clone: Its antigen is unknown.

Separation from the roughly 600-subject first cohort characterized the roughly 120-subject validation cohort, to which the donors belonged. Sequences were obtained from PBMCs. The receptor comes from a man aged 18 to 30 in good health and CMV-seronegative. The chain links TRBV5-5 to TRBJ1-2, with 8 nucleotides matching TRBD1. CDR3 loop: CASSLGQGFNYGYTF. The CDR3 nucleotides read TGTGCCAGCAGCTTAGGACAGGGCTTTAACTATGGCTACACCTTC.